The subject of this entry is one T cell receptor (beta chain). Its antigen is not known. Trimming removed 2 bases from V and 0 bases from J, with 8 bases in between. In germline, CDR1 is SGHTA, CDR2 FQGNSA. The CDR3 covers 14 residues. The data are from a study of cytomegalovirus exposure and HLA in healthy donors. The study ran its PCR with 60 Vbeta and 13 Jbeta primers. The table came from immunoSEQ multiplex PCR; TCRdb's copy has only in-frame clones and leaves some out. The sample lists around 140,000 clones, around 82% occurring once. The study, taken as a whole, reports: Among the sequence variants, a highly shared cluster was likely an artifact of sequencing.

The receptor was derived from a woman between 18 and 30 years old in good health and CMV-seropositive. The rearrangement joins TRBV7-2 to TRBJ2-7; D is unresolved. Sequenced: PBMCs. CDR3: CASSLSEISYEQYF. The DNA of the CDR3 is TGTGCCAGCAGCTTATCCGAGATCTCCTACGAGCAGTACTTC. Filled out from reference TRBV7-2 and TRBJ2-7, the complete variable domain reads GAGVSQSPSNKVTEKGKDVELRCDPISGHTALYWYRQSLGQGLEFLIYFQGNSAPDKSGLPSDRFSAERTGGSVSTLTIQRTQQEDSAVYLCASSLSEISYEQYFGPGTRLTVT.